The 19 T cell receptor beta chains reported below all come from one sample, sequenced in a study of control samples from healthy donors and cancer patients. Clones were sequenced by immunoSEQ multiplex PCR, and TCRdb holds only the in-frame ones, with some missing. The profile covers 150,000 to 200,000 clones, with roughly 92% appearing a single time and 1.4% taken by the ten largest. The sample consisted of blood. All receptors derive from a man aged 25-45 years in good health.

V is TRBV5-5 and J is TRBJ1-2; D unresolved. Germline CDR1 reads SGHKS; CDR2 reads YYEKEE (reference sequence). This CDR3 is 15 amino acids long. Trimming pared 3 bases from V and 0 bases from J, leaving 12 bases between. Written as DNA, the CDR3 is TGTGCCAGCAGCTGGGCCAATGTAGCTAACTATGGCTACACCTTC. Amino acids: CASSWANVANYGYTF.

The chain links TRBV5-8 to TRBJ2-7, with D possibly being TRBD1 or TRBD2 (5 bases each). Germline CDR1 reads SGHTS; CDR2 reads YDEGEE. The CDR3 extends over 15 amino acids. V was shortened by 6 bases and J by 0 bases, with 16 bases between the two germline ends. The chain's CDR3 is CASTWLGDGSYEQYF. CDR3 in DNA: TGTGCCAGCACCTGGCTTGGGGACGGCTCCTACGAGCAGTACTTC. The full variable domain, in which reference TRBV5-8 and TRBJ2-7 provide the parts outside the CDR3, is EAGVTQSPTHLIKTRGQQATLRCSPISGHTSVYWYQQALGLGLQFLLWYDEGEERNRGNFPPRFSGRQFPNYSSELNVNALELEDSALYLCASTWLGDGSYEQYFGPGTRLTVT.

The CDR3 loop reads CASSLGQSSGLSSYEQYF. In DNA form, the CDR3 reads TGCGCCAGCAGCTTGGGTCAGTCTAGCGGTCTTAGCTCCTACGAGCAGTACTTC. J is TRBJ2-7 and V is TRBV5-1; 7 bases match TRBD2. Germline V CDR1 and CDR2: SGHRS, YFSETQ. The V gene end was trimmed by 0 bases and the J gene end by 0 bases; junction bases not matched to a gene: 12. The CDR3 totals 18 residues. The complete variable domain, with remaining parts taken from reference TRBV5-1 and TRBJ2-7, reads KAGVTQTPRYLIKTRGQQVTLSCSPISGHRSVSWYQQTPGQGLQFLFEYFSETQRNKGNFPGRFSGRQFSNSRSEMNVSTLELGDSALYLCASSLGQSSGLSSYEQYFGPGTRLTVT.

V and J are TRBV7-9 and TRBJ1-5, with TRBD1 as a possible D gene (5 bases). The CDR3 extends over 13 amino acids. The germline gives CDR1 SEHNR, CDR2 FQNEAQ (reference sequence). Trimming removed 3 bases from V and 7 bases from J, with 10 bases in between. CDR3 in amino acids: CASSLGGEQPQHF. CDR3 bases: TGTGCCAGCAGCTTGGGGGGGGAACAGCCCCAGCATTTT.

The chain combines TRBV9 with TRBJ1-3, with D uncertain. Germline V gene sequence: CDR1 SGDLS, CDR2 YYNGEE. This CDR3 comprises 16 residues. V lost 0 bases to trimming and J lost 0 bases, with 10 bases between them. The CDR3 sequence: CASSVAIRDSGNTIYF. CDR3 in DNA: TGTGCCAGCAGCGTAGCTATCCGAGACTCTGGAAACACCATATATTTT.

This clone was recorded once. This chain uses TRBV5-1 with TRBJ1-6; the D is unclear. The CDR3 has 18 residues. Deletions cut 0 bases from V and 1 base from J, with 14 bases between. Germline V gene sequence: CDR1 SGHRS, CDR2 YFSETQ. The CDR3 sequence is CASSLGWSSRSYNSPLHF. In DNA form, the CDR3 reads TGCGCCAGCAGCTTGGGGTGGAGTAGTAGGTCCTATAATTCACCCCTCCACTTT.

This clone was recorded a few times. The rearrangement joins TRBV20-1 to TRBJ2-1, with TRBD2 as a possible D gene (5 bases). The CDR3 spans 10 residues. Trimming left V 4 bases short and J 8 bases short, with 6 bases between. Germline V gene lookup returns CDR1 DFQATT and CDR2 SNEGSKA (reference sequence). In DNA, the CDR3 is TGCAGTGCTATGAGGGATGAGCAGTTCTTC. It translates to CSAMRDEQFF.

V usage is TRBV4-2 and J usage is TRBJ1-5; D uncertain. Germline V gene lookup returns CDR1 LGHNA and CDR2 YNFKEQ. Between the trimmed V and J ends, which lost 0 bases and 7 bases, there was a span of 13 bases. The CDR3 extends over 15 amino acids. The CDR3 DNA follows: TGTGCCAGCAGCCAAGAACTGGGATTTCCACAGCCCCAGCATTTT. This sequence encodes CASSQELGFPQPQHF.

This chain connects TRBV7-8 to TRBJ1-5, with 8 bases identical to TRBD1. V was clipped by 0 bases and J by 0 bases; unmatched bases: 7. This CDR3 has 18 amino acids. Germline lookup yields CDR1 SGHVS and CDR2 FQNEAQ. The CDR3 spells CASSLAFGQGHSNQPQHF. The CDR3 nucleotides are TGTGCCAGCAGCTTAGCGTTCGGACAGGGTCATAGCAATCAGCCCCAGCATTTT.

The chain links TRBV7-9 to TRBJ1-3, with a tentative D call TRBD1 (5 bases). The CDR3 spans 14 residues. From germline, CDR1 is SEHNR and CDR2 FQNEAQ (reference sequence). Trimming cost V 6 bases and J 0 bases, with 9 bases left between them. CDR3 amino acids: CASSTGRSGNTIYF. CDR3 DNA sequence: TGTGCCAGCAGTACAGGCCGCTCTGGAAACACCATATATTTT.

The V call is TRBV4-1, the J call TRBJ1-1; D remains unclear. Germline CDR1 MGHRA, CDR2 YSYEKL. V lost 0 bases and J 6 bases, leaving 8 bases between the germline ends. There are 13 residues in the CDR3. The CDR3 bases are TGCGCCAGCAGCCAAGAAGGTGGCCCTGAAGCTTTCTTT. Translation gives CASSQEGGPEAFF.

The chain carries TRBV6-2 or TRBV6-3 and TRBJ2-2; TRBD1 or TRBD2 may be the D gene (5 bases each). Trimming took off 5 bases at V and 6 bases at J, with 16 bases between the two ends. In germline, CDR1 is MNHEY, CDR2 SVGEGT. The CDR3 runs 15 residues. The CDR3 DNA is TGTGCCAGCAGTCGGGGCCCCCTAAAGGCCGGGGAGCTGTTTTTT. This codes for CASSRGPLKAGELFF.

A single count supports this clone. The chain combines TRBV5-8 with TRBJ1-4; the D is unclear. Trimming cost V 10 bases and J 3 bases, with 16 bases left between them. The length of the CDR3 is 14 residues. Germline V gene lookup returns CDR1 SGHTS and CDR2 YDEGEE. The CDR3 coding sequence is TGTGCCGGCCCAGGTGGTTTTTCTAATGAAAAACTGTTTTTT. As protein: CAGPGGFSNEKLFF.

The rearrangement links TRBV7-9 to TRBJ1-1; D gene ambiguous. This CDR3 is built from 12 residues. Deletions cut 3 bases from V and 4 bases from J, with 6 bases between. Germline loops: CDR1 SEHNR, CDR2 FQNEAQ (reference sequence). In DNA form, the CDR3 reads TGTGCCAGCAGCTTCCCGGTCACTGAAGCTTTCTTT. Encoded protein: CASSFPVTEAFF.

The chain carries TRBV12-3 or TRBV12-4 and TRBJ1-4; D remains unclear. Trimming took 5 bases from V and 10 from J, leaving 14 bases between them. The CDR3 runs to 13 residues. CDR3 bases: TGTGCCAGCAGTCCCTCAGTGGTAGGAAAACTGTTTTTT. This sequence encodes CASSPSVVGKLFF.

This rearrangement joins TRBV30 to TRBJ2-3; 9 bases fit TRBD1. The CDR3 consists of 14 residues. V was clipped by 2 bases and J by 4 bases; unmatched bases: 4. The germline V gene has CDR1 GTSNPN and CDR2 SVGIG (reference sequence). CDR3: CAWSLTGGPDTQYF. CDR3 nucleotide sequence: TGTGCCTGGAGTCTGACAGGGGGTCCAGATACGCAGTATTTT.

J is TRBJ2-3 and V is TRBV9; TRBD2 agrees at 7 bases. With 4 bases clipped from V and 4 bases from J, the junction kept 9 bases outside the gene matches. The CDR3 has 15 amino acids. Germline V CDR1 and CDR2: SGDLS, YYNGEE. The CDR3 is CASSPAPLAADTQYF. DNA of the CDR3: TGTGCCAGCAGCCCCGCACCGCTAGCGGCAGATACGCAGTATTTT.

This chain links TRBV30 with TRBJ1-1; D ambiguous. Trimming stripped 0 bases from V and 3 bases from J, with 5 bases between. CDR1 and CDR2 from the germline V gene are GTSNPN and SVGIG (reference sequence). This CDR3 spans 12 amino acids. In DNA, the CDR3 is TGTGCCTGGAGTGTAGAATACACTGAAGCTTTCTTT. This encodes CAWSVEYTEAFF.

V and J are TRBV13 and TRBJ2-5; possible D gene TRBD2, 6 bases. This CDR3 has 13 amino acids. The ends were cut back, 4 bases at V and 3 bases at J, with 9 bases in the middle. Germline CDR1 is PRHDT and CDR2 is FYEKMQ (reference sequence). The CDR3 region is CASSSGLKETQYF. The CDR3 coding sequence is TGTGCCAGCAGCTCGGGACTCAAAGAGACCCAGTACTTC.